The entry below gives a single T cell receptor (beta chain) sequence along with its context. Its antigen is currently unknown. Clones were read by immunoSEQ multiplex PCR, and TCRdb kept only the in-frame ones, dropping some. The data show roughly 150,000 clones, over 85% seen once. CDR1 SGHAT and CDR2 FQNNGV come from the germline V gene. V shed 1 base and J shed 4 bases, with 10 bases lying between them. This CDR3 contains 14 residues. This specimen comes from a study of T cell responses to AZD1222 COVID-19 vaccine. Study-wide findings and caveats: Mostly white British, mostly female donors; authors suggested clonal diversity may be underestimated. There were vaccine-associated CD4 TCRs across spike, dominant at 160-218 and 743-854. As reported, nearly half of all spike-specific TCRs target variant regions that are unmutated. Seropositive at baseline were only five or six AZD1222 recipients.

This clonotype originated in an adult in good health. The gene calls are TRBV11-2 and TRBJ1-1; D unresolved. This material consisted of peripheral blood, taken on day 0 of AZD1222 vaccination. The CDR3 is CASSLVPGGTEAFF. CDR3 DNA sequence: TGTGCCAGCAGCTTAGTTCCAGGCGGCACTGAAGCTTTCTTT. Together with reference TRBV11-2 and TRBJ1-1, the CDR3 gives the full variable domain: EAGVAQSPRYKIIEKRQSVAFWCNPISGHATLYWYQQILGQGPKLLIQFQNNGVVDDSQLPKDRFSAERLKGVDSTLKIQPAKLEDSAVYLCASSLVPGGTEAFFGQGTRLTVV.